This section outlines one T cell receptor beta chain sequence together with its context. Its antigen is not known. The data were taken from a study of cytomegalovirus exposure and HLA in healthy donors. Broader study findings: Common viral pathogens seemed, in a later analysis, to connect with several of the most significant clusters.

The study ran its PCR with 60 Vbeta and 13 Jbeta primers. The repertoire was sequenced with immunoSEQ multiplex PCR; TCRdb's copy has only in-frame clones and lacks some. The table lists some 140,000 clones, almost 80% of them singletons. This clonotype was sampled from a man between 18 and 35 years old in good health and CMV-seronegative. Sequenced sample: PBMCs.

CDR3 bases: TGTGCCAGCGGGGAGGCCAGGGGGAGTGAAAAACTGTTTTTT. It encodes CASGEARGSEKLFF. The chain uses TRBV6-1 and TRBJ1-4, with TRBD1 matching 7 bases. V lost 8 bases and J lost 7; bases outside the gene matches: 10. CDR1 MNHNS and CDR2 SASEGT come from the germline V gene. The CDR3 consists of 14 residues.